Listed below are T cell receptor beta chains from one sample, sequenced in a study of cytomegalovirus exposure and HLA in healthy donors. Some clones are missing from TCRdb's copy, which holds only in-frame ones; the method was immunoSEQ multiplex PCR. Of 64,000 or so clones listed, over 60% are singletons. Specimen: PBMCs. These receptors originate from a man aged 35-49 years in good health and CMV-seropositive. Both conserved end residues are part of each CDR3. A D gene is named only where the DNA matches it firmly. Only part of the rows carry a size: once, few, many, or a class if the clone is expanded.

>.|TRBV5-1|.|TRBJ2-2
TGCGCCAGCAGCTTCGCGGGGCGCGGGGAGCTGTTTTTT
CASSFAGRGELFF
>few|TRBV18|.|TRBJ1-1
TGTGCCAGCTCACAACAGTCAGGGGCTGAAGCTTTCTTT
CASSQQSGAEAFF
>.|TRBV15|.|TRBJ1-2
TGTGCCACCACAGGAGGGGACGGCTACACCTTC
CATTGGDGYTF
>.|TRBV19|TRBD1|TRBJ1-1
TGTGCCAGTAGTTTCGGGACAGGCGCCACCGAAGCTTTCTTT
CASSFGTGATEAFF
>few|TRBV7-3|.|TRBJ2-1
TGTGCCAGCAGCCCCCACCGCGACAAATACAATGAGCAGTTCTTC
CASSPHRDKYNEQFF
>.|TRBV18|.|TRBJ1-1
TGTGCCAGCTCACAGGGGCAAGCTTTCTTT
CASSQGQAFF
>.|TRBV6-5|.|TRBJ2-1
TGTGCCAGCAGCCGGAGACAGGAGCATTACAATGAGCAGTTCTTC
CASSRRQEHYNEQFF
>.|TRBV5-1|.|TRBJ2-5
TGCGCCAGCAGCCCACAGGTGGGACAAGAGACCCAGTACTTC
CASSPQVGQETQYF
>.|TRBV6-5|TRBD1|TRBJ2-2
TGTGCCAGCAATACTGTAGGGGGCGTCGGGGAGCTGTTTTTT
CASNTVGGVGELFF
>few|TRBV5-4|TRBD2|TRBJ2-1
TGTGCCTCCCGGGGGGATTACAATGAGCAGTTCTTC
CASRGDYNEQFF
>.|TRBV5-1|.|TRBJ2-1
TGCGCCAGCAGCTTGGTTAGGACTGATAATGAGCAGTTCTTC
CASSLVRTDNEQFF
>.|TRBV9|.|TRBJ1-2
TGTGCCAGCAGTGAGACCCCCCGCGGTGGCTACACCTTC
CASSETPRGGYTF
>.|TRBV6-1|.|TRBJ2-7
TGTGCCAGCAGTGAAGGCCCAGGGGTCATGTACGAGCAGTACTTC
CASSEGPGVMYEQYF
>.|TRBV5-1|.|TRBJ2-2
TGCGCCAGCAGCTTGTACTCCGGGGAGCTGTTTTTT
CASSLYSGELFF
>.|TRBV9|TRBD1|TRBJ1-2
TGTGCCAGCAGCGCCCGACAGGGGATTATGGATGGCTACACCTTC
CASSARQGIMDGYTF
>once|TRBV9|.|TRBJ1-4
TGTGCCAGCAGCGCAGAGGGGGAACTGTTTTTT
CASSAEGELFF
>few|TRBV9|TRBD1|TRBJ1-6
TGTGCCAGCAGCGTAGCGAGGGGGCCACCTTATAATTCACCCCTCCACTTT
CASSVARGPPYNSPLHF
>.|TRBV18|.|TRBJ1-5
TGTGCCAGCTCACCAGGGAGCGATCAGCCCCAGCATTTT
CASSPGSDQPQHF
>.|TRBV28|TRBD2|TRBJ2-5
TGTGCCAGCAGTTTGTCAGGACTAGCGCATCAAGAGACCCAGTACTTC
CASSLSGLAHQETQYF
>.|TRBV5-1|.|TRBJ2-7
TGCGCCAGCAGCTTGCGGACAGCCCTCTCTTCCTACGAGCAGTACTTC
CASSLRTALSSYEQYF
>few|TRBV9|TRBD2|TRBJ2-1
TGTGCCAGCAGTATAGGGGGTACTAGCGGGAGTTTGAGTGAGCAGTTCTTC
CASSIGGTSGSLSEQFF
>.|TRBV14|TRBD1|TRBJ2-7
TGTGCCAGCAGCCCCCAGGGGGTCCTGGGCGAGCAGTACTTC
CASSPQGVLGEQYF
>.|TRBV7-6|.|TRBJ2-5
TGTGCCAGCAGCTTGGGGCGGGGCTTGGAGACCCAGTACTTC
CASSLGRGLETQYF
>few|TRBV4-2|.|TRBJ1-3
TGTGCCAGCAGCCAAGAAGTTTTGTCCAGGGGTCGATTGAGCTCTGGAAACACCATATATTTT
CASSQEVLSRGRLSSGNTIYF
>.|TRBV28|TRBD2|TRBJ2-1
TGTGCCAGCAGTTTGGGGGGGAGGGCGTACAATGAGCAGTTCTTC
CASSLGGRAYNEQFF
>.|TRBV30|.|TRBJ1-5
TGTGCCTGGACCAACGGGGGAGGGTTTAGCGCTCAGCCCCAGCATTTT
CAWTNGGGFSAQPQHF
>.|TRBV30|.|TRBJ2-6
TGTGCCTGGACGTTCGGGGTCGGGGCCAACGTCCTGACTTTC
CAWTFGVGANVLTF
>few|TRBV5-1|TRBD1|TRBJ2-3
TGCGCCAGCAGCTTGCACAGGGGGAGTACAGATACGCAGTATTTT
CASSLHRGSTDTQYF
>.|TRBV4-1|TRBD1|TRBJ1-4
TGCGCCAGCAGCCAACTAGGGGGGACAGATGAAAAACTGTTTTTT
CASSQLGGTDEKLFF
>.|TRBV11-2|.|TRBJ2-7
TGTGCCAGCAGGATACAGGGTTCCTCCTACGAGCAGTACTTC
CASRIQGSSYEQYF
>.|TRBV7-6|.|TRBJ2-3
TGTGCCAGCAGCTATTCAGGGGAAGCAGATACGCAGTATTTT
CASSYSGEADTQYF
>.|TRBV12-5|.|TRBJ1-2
TGTGCTAGTGGTTTGGTACAGGCAGACCCTAACTATGGCTACACCTTC
CASGLVQADPNYGYTF
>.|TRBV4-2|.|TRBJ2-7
TGTGCCAGCAGCCCCACCGAGATTGGCTACGAGCAGTACTTC
CASSPTEIGYEQYF
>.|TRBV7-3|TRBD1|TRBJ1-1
TGTGCCAGCAAAGACAGGGGTTACACTGAAGCTTTCTTT
CASKDRGYTEAFF
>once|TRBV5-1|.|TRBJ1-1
TGCGCCAGCAGCTTAGGGGCAAGTAGGACTGAAGCTTTCTTT
CASSLGASRTEAFF
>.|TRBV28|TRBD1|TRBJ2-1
TGTGCCAGCAGTTCGGTCGATCTAACAGGGGGCGATTACCGTGAGCAGTTCTTC
CASSSVDLTGGDYREQFF
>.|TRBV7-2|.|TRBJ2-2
TGTGCCAGCAGCCCCCACAGGTTAACCACCGGGGAGCTGTTTTTT
CASSPHRLTTGELFF
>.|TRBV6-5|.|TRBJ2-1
TGTGCCAGCAGTGAGGGGGGGCCGGGTAATGAGCAGTTCTTC
CASSEGGPGNEQFF
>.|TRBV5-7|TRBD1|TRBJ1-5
TGTGCCAGCAGCTGGTCAGGGGGCGATCAGCCCCAGCATTTT
CASSWSGGDQPQHF
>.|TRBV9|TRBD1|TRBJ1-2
TGTGCCAGCAGCGCGGGAGGACAGGGGGCCAACTATGGCTACACCTTC
CASSAGGQGANYGYTF
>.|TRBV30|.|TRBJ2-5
TGTGCCTGGAGTCGGGGGACCCGGGTCGGAGAGACCCAGTACTTC
CAWSRGTRVGETQYF
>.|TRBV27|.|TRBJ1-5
TGTGCCAGCAGTGCTTTCCTCCAGGGCAATCAGCCCCAGCATTTT
CASSAFLQGNQPQHF
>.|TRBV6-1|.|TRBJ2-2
TGTGCCAGCAACGGCAGGGGAAACACCGGGGAGCTGTTTTTT
CASNGRGNTGELFF
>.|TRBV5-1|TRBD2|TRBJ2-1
TGCGCCAGCAGCTTAGGACTAGCGGGGAGGGACAATGAGCAGTTCTTC
CASSLGLAGRDNEQFF
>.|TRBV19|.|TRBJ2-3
TGTGCCAGTAGTATGGGGCCATCTGGTACGCAGTATTTT
CASSMGPSGTQYF
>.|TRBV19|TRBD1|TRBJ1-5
TGTGCCAGTAGCCATACAGGGGGTGGGCAGCCCCAGCATTTT
CASSHTGGGQPQHF